Listed below are T cell receptor beta chains from one sample, sequenced in a study of CD8+CD57+ T cells in acquired aplastic anemia. TCRdb re-derived calls from the reads in MiXCR, one entry per CDR3 protein. The sample lists roughly 500,000 distinct CDR3 sequences, around 32% seen once, with about 0.8% in the top ten. The sample was sorted CD4+, CD8+, or CD8+CD57+ T cells (not recorded which) from PBMCs. The receptors shown here come from a human donor with aplastic anemia. Each CDR3 is given with its conserved first and last residue. A D gene is named only where the DNA matches it firmly.

J gene | V gene | D gene | CDR3 protein
TRBJ1-6 | TRBV11-1 | - | CASSLARGASSYNSPLHF
TRBJ1-5 | TRBV20-1 | - | CSASYGSNQPQHF
TRBJ1-6 | TRBV19 | - | CASSTPKGSSYNSPLHF
TRBJ1-4 | TRBV2 | - | CASTSGRGVEKLFF
TRBJ1-2 | TRBV7-6 | - | CASGPNTGSNYGYTF
TRBJ1-1 | TRBV14 | - | CASSQKMNTEAFF
TRBJ2-7 | TRBV10-2 | TRBD1 | CASSERDRGQRRQYF
TRBJ2-2 | TRBV15 | - | CATSRDLRQGLKAGELFF
TRBJ2-7 | TRBV30 | - | CAWEPGPRYEQYF
TRBJ2-3 | TRBV7-3 | - | CASSPSVSTDTQYF
TRBJ2-5 | TRBV5-1 | TRBD2 | CASSVDILRGSQETQYF
TRBJ2-3 | TRBV19 | - | CASGPGRGSTDTQYF
TRBJ2-3 | TRBV19 | - | CASSEPSGTDTQYF
TRBJ1-2 | TRBV12-5 | TRBD1 | CASGFVQGVGGYTF
TRBJ2-7 | TRBV3-1 | TRBD1 | CASTPGQGTYEQYF
TRBJ2-1 | TRBV19 | - | CASSPLVGGNEQFF
TRBJ1-4 | TRBV7-2 | - | CASSPRGGEKLFF
TRBJ1-1 | TRBV12-3/TRBV12-4 | - | CASSRDDTEAFF
TRBJ1-1 | TRBV9 | - | CASSVGGEAFF
TRBJ2-5 | TRBV11-2 | TRBD2 | CASSVTSGRNMQETQYF
TRBJ1-5 | TRBV2 | TRBD1 | CANKTGQRNQPQHF
TRBJ1-1 | TRBV10-3 | TRBD1 | CAISGNRGGNTEAFF
TRBJ2-5 | TRBV20-1 | TRBD2 | CSAARLAGGETQYF
TRBJ1-1 | TRBV2 | TRBD1 | CASSRVVDRGLAFF
TRBJ1-6 | TRBV5-1 | - | CASSGSSYNSPLHF
TRBJ2-3 | TRBV10-3 | - | CAALGGGGKSTDTQYF
TRBJ1-5 | TRBV2 | - | CASSSQYSNQPQHF
TRBJ1-2 | TRBV7-9 | TRBD1 | CASSLTDRVYGYTF
TRBJ2-6 | TRBV7-2 | - | CASTLGRVIGANVLTF
TRBJ2-3 | TRBV24-1 | - | CATSDPVTAFQYF
TRBJ1-5 | TRBV2 | - | CASSEMDGPNQPQHF
TRBJ1-1 | TRBV20-1 | - | CSAGKGVNTEAFF
TRBJ2-3 | TRBV25-1 | TRBD2 | CASSDIVPRSGRAPDTQYF
TRBJ2-7 | TRBV15 | TRBD1 | CATSTAGTGGEQYF
TRBJ2-7 | TRBV28 | TRBD1 | CASSFRQGRYEQYF
TRBJ2-1 | TRBV10-3 | TRBD1 | CANKGQGEGYEQFF
TRBJ2-3 | TRBV11-2 | - | CASSPQAVATDTQYF
TRBJ1-1 | TRBV5-1 | TRBD1 | CASSSGTAITEAFF
TRBJ2-2 | TRBV9 | - | CASSVRDAGELFF
TRBJ2-4 | TRBV11-2 | TRBD1 | CASSLSQGAGAKNIQYF
TRBJ1-1 | TRBV20-1 | - | CSASKKHNTEAFF
TRBJ2-4 | TRBV15 | TRBD2 | CATSRDNCGGEQYF
TRBJ1-5 | TRBV10-3 | - | CAISESNQESQPQHF
TRBJ2-5 | TRBV20-1 | - | CSARRTQTQYF
TRBJ2-5 | TRBV6-2/TRBV6-3 | TRBD2 | CASSELAGAGTQYF
TRBJ1-1 | TRBV7-9 | - | CASSRRENTEAFF
TRBJ1-1 | TRBV30 | TRBD1 | CAWSRRGGTEAFF
TRBJ2-5 | TRBV2 | - | CASSEGLRAPETQYF